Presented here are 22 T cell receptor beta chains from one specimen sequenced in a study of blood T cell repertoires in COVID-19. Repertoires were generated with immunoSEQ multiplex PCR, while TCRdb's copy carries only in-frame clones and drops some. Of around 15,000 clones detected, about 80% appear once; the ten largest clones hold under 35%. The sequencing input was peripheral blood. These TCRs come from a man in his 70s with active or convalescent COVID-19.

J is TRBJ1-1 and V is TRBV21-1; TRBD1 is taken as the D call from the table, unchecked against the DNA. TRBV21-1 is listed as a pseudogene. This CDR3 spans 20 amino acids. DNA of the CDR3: TGTGCCAGCAGCAAAGCGCTTTTCTGGGTTAGGGGCGGAGTGAACACTGAAGCTTTCTTT. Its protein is CASSKALFWVRGGVNTEAFF.

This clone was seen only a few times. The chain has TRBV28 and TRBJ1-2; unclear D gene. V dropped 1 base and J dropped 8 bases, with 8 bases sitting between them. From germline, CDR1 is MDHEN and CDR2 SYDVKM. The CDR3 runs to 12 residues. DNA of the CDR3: TGTGCCAGCAGTTTATTGTCGGGGGGCTACACCTTC. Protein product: CASSLLSGGYTF.

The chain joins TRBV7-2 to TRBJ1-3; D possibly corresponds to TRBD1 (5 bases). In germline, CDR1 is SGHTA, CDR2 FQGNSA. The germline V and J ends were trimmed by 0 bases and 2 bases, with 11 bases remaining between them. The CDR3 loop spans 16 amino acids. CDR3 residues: CASSLAGLGAGNTIYF. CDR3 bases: TGTGCCAGCAGCTTAGCGGGTTTAGGGGCTGGAAACACCATATATTTT.

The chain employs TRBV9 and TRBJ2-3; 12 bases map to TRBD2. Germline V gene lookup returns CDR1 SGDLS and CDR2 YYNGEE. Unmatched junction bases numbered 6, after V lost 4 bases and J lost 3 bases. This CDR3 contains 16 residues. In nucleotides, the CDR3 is TGTGCCAGCAGCTTTCGGACTAGCGGGGCAACAGATACGCAGTATTTT. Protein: CASSFRTSGATDTQYF.

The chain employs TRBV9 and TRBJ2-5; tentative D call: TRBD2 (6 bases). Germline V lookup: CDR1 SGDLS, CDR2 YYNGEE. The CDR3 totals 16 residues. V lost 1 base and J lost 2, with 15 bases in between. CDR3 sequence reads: CASSVSPTSRQETQYF. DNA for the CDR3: TGTGCCAGCAGCGTATCCCCAACTAGCAGGCAAGAGACCCAGTACTTC.

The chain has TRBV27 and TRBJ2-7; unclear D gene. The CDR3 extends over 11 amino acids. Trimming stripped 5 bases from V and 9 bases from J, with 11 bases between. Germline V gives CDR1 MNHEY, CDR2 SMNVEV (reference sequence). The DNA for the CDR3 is TGTGCCAGCAGTACCCCCAGAAGGCAGTACTTC. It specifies CASSTPRRQYF.

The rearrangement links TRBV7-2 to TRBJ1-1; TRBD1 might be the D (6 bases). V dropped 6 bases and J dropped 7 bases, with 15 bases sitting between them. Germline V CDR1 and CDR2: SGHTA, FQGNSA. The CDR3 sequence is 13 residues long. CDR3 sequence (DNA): TGTGCCAGCAGTTACCGGGACAACCTTGAAGCTTTCTTT. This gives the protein CASSYRDNLEAFF.

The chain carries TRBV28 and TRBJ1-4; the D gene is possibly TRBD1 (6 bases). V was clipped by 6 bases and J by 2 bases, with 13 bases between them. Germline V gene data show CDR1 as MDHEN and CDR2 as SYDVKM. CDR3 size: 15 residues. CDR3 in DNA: TGTGCCAGCAGACAAGGGGGGGCCACTAATGAAAAACTGTTTTTT. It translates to CASRQGGATNEKLFF.

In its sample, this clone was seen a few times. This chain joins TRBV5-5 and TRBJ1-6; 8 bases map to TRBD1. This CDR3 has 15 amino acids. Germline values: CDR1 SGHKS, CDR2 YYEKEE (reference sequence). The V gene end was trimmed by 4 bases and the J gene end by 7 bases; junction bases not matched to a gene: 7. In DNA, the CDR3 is TGTGCCAGCAGCGGCGGACAGGGCCGAAATTCACCCCTCCACTTT. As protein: CASSGGQGRNSPLHF.

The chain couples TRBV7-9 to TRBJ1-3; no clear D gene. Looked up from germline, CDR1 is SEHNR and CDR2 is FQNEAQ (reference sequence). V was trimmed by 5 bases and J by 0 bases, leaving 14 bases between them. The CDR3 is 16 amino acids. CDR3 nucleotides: TGTGCCAGCAGCCGGGGTGGCGACTTCTCTGGAAACACCATATATTTT. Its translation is CASSRGGDFSGNTIYF.

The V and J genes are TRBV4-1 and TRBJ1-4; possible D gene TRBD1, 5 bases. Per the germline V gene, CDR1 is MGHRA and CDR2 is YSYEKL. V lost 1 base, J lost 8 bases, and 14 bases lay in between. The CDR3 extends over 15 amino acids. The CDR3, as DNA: TGCGCCAGCAGCCAAGGTCCTAGGGGTGGCGAAAAACTGTTTTTT. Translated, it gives CASSQGPRGGEKLFF.

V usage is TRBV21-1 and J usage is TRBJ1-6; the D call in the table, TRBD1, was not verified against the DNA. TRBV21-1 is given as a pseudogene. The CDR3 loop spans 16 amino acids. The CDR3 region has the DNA TGTGCCATACAACAGGTTTTAAGCTCCTATAATTCACCCCTCCACTTT. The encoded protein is CAIQQVLSSYNSPLHF.

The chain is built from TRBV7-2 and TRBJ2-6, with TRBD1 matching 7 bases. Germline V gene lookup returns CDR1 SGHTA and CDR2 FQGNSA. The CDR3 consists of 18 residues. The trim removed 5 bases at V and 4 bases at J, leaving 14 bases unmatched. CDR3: CASSLGAGGFLGANVLTF. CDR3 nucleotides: TGTGCCAGCAGCCTGGGAGCAGGGGGTTTCCTGGGGGCCAACGTCCTGACTTTC.

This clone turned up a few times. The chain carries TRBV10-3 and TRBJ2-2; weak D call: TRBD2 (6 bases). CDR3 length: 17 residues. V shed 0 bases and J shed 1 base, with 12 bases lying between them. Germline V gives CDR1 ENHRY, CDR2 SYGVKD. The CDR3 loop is CAISESAGRMNTGELFF. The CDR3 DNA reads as TGTGCCATCAGTGAGTCGGCGGGGCGGATGAACACCGGGGAGCTGTTTTTT.

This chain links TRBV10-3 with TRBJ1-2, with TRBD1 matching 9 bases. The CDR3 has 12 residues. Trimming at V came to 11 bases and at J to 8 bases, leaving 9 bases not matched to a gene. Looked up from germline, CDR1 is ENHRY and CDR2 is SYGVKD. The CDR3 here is CAYWGQGKGYTF. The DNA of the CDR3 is TGTGCCTACTGGGGACAGGGTAAGGGCTACACCTTC.

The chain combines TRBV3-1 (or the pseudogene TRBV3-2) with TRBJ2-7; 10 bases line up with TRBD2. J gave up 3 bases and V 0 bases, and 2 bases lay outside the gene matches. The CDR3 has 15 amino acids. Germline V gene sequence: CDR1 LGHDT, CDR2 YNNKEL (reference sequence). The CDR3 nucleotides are TGTGCCAGCAGCCAAGATAGACTAGCGGGCTACGAGCAGTACTTC. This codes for CASSQDRLAGYEQYF.

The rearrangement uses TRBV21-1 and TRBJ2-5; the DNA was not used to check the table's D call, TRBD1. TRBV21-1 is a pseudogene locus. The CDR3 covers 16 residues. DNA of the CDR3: TGTGCCAGCAGCAGTACTAGACAGGGGGCGGAGGAGACCCAGTACTTC. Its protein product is CASSSTRQGAEETQYF.

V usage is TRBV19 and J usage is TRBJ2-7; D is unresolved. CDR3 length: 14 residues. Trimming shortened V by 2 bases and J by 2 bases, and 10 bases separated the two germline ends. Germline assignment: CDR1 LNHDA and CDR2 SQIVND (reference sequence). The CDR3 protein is CASSINRRPYEQYF. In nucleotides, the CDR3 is TGTGCCAGTAGTATAAACCGGCGGCCCTACGAGCAGTACTTC.

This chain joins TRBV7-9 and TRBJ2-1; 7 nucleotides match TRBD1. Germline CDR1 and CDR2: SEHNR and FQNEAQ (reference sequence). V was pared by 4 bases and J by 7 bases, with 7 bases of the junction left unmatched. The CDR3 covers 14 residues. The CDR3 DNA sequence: TGTGCCAGCAGCTCCGAGGACAGGACGAATGAGCAGTTCTTC. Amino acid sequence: CASSSEDRTNEQFF.

The CDR3 spells CATQPGRDYEQYF. CDR3 coding DNA: TGTGCCACCCAACCGGGGAGAGACTACGAGCAGTACTTC. The chain employs TRBV10-3 and TRBJ2-7; D perhaps matches TRBD2 (5 bases). The CDR3 contains 13 residues. CDR1 and CDR2 from the germline V gene are ENHRY and SYGVKD. V was pared by 10 bases and J by 3 bases, with 16 bases between.

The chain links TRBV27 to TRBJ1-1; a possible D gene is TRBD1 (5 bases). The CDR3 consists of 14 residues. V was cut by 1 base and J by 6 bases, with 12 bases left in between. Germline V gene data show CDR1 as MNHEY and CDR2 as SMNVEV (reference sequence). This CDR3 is CASSLLSGSAEAFF. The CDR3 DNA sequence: TGTGCCAGCAGTTTATTGTCAGGGTCGGCTGAAGCTTTCTTT.

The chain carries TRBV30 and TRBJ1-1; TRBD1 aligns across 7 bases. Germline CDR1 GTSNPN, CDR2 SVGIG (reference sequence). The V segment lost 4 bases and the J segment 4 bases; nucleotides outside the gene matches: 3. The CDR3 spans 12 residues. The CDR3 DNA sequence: TGTGCCTGGATGGGACAGTTCACTGAAGCTTTCTTT. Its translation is CAWMGQFTEAFF.